One sample yielded the 14 T cell receptor beta chains listed below, sequenced in a study of blood T cell repertoires in COVID-19. Clones were read by immunoSEQ multiplex PCR, and TCRdb kept only the in-frame ones, dropping some. Of about 240,000 clones listed, 80% to 90% were seen once; the top ten hold around 7.5%. Sequenced input: peripheral blood. Receptors originate from an elderly woman with COVID-19, enrolled during active disease.

The gene calls are TRBV5-4 and TRBJ2-1; a weak D match, TRBD1 (5 bases). Germline loops: CDR1 SGHNT, CDR2 YYREEE (reference sequence). V was cut by 1 base and J by 7 bases, with 9 bases left in between. The CDR3 totals 13 residues. DNA of the CDR3: TGTGCCAGCAGCTTGAATAAGGGGAATGAGCAGTTCTTC. Its protein is CASSLNKGNEQFF.

This clone came up a few times. The J gene is TRBJ2-3, the V gene TRBV7-3; D call uncertain. Trimming stripped 4 bases from V and 6 bases from J, with 11 bases between. Germline CDR1 SGHTA, CDR2 FQGTGA. The CDR3 is 13 residues long. In nucleotides, the CDR3 is TGTGCCAGCAGCTCCGCCCGGCGGGATACGCAGTATTTT. Protein product: CASSSARRDTQYF.

This clone was observed once. The chain combines TRBV28 with TRBJ2-7; 9 nucleotides align to TRBD1. This CDR3 comprises 15 residues. V gave up 6 bases and J gave up 3 bases; unmatched junction bases: 9. The germline V gene has CDR1 MDHEN and CDR2 SYDVKM. The CDR3 region has the DNA TGTGCCAGCAGGGTAGTCACAGGGGGCGGCTACGAGCAGTACTTC. The encoded protein is CASRVVTGGGYEQYF.

This chain links TRBV6-1 with TRBJ2-3; the match to TRBD1 covers 12 bases. Germline CDR1 and CDR2: MNHNS and SASEGT. CDR3 length: 15 amino acids. With V trimmed by 3 bases and J by 7 bases, 5 bases remained unmatched. DNA for the CDR3: TGTGCCAGCAGTGATAGGGGACAGGGGGCGCATACGCAGTATTTT. Translation gives CASSDRGQGAHTQYF.

The rearrangement links TRBV18 to TRBJ1-3; D remains ambiguous. Trimming stripped 0 bases from V and 3 bases from J, with 6 bases between. The germline V gene has CDR1 KGHSH and CDR2 LQKENI. This CDR3 spans 14 amino acids. CDR3 in amino acids: CASSPPPGGNTIYF. CDR3 nucleotide sequence: TGTGCCAGCTCACCACCACCAGGTGGAAACACCATATATTTT.

The chain uses TRBV4-1 and TRBJ2-5; no firm D call. Germline V CDR1 and CDR2: MGHRA, YSYEKL. This CDR3 comprises 15 residues. The V and J ends lost 0 bases and 5 bases respectively, with 13 bases between them. The CDR3 region has the DNA TGCGCCAGCAGCCAAGACGTTAGAGTGATGGAGACCCAGTACTTC. Translated: CASSQDVRVMETQYF.

This clone has a single count. The J gene is TRBJ2-5, the V gene TRBV4-2, with no clear D. The germline gives CDR1 LGHNA, CDR2 YNFKEQ. The V end lost 1 base, the J end lost 6 bases, and 9 bases lay between the germline ends. The CDR3 is 13 amino acids. CDR3 residues: CASSQVGLKTQYF. The CDR3 nucleotides are TGTGCCAGCAGCCAAGTGGGCCTAAAGACCCAGTACTTC.

This clone was counted a single time. The genes are TRBV12-3 or TRBV12-4 and TRBJ1-6, with 7 nucleotides matching TRBD1. The CDR3 runs to 13 residues. The trim removed 0 bases at V and 14 bases at J, leaving 4 bases unmatched. CDR3 loop: CASSLAGDSALHF. The DNA for the CDR3 is TGTGCCAGCAGTTTAGCGGGGGACAGTGCCCTCCACTTT.

The chain's CDR3 is CASSVGVGQGTDTQYF. The CDR3 bases are TGTGCCAGCAGCGTAGGGGTAGGACAGGGCACAGATACGCAGTATTTT. The chain employs TRBV9 and TRBJ2-3; 7 bases fit TRBD1. CDR1 is SGDLS, CDR2 YYNGEE, per germline. This CDR3 is 16 amino acids long. V lost 0 bases, J lost 1 base, and 5 bases stayed unmatched.

The rearrangement links TRBV25-1 to TRBJ1-2; D possibly corresponds to TRBD1 (5 bases). This CDR3 has 15 amino acids. V shed 2 bases and J shed 0 bases, with 10 bases lying between them. CDR1 and CDR2 (germline): MGHDK, SYGVNS. The DNA for the CDR3 is TGTGCCAGCAGTGAAAGGGCAGGGACTAACTATGGCTACACCTTC. Protein product: CASSERAGTNYGYTF.

This clone showed up just a few times. The chain employs TRBV18 and TRBJ1-2; TRBD1 is a possible D gene (5 bases). Germline loops: CDR1 KGHSH, CDR2 LQKENI. This CDR3 region has 17 residues. Trimming took 6 bases from V and 4 from J, leaving 24 bases between them. The CDR3 sequence is CASSPTKAGDVPYGYTF. In DNA, the CDR3 is TGTGCCAGCTCCCCCACTAAGGCGGGGGACGTGCCCTATGGCTACACCTTC.

The rearrangement uses TRBV6-5 and TRBJ1-2; 7 bases line up with TRBD1. The CDR3 spans 15 residues. The germline gives CDR1 MNHEY, CDR2 SVGAGI. V gave up 2 bases and J gave up 8 bases; unmatched junction bases: 11. Written as DNA, the CDR3 is TGTGCCAGCAGTTACGGGAGCCCTGGGACAGCGGGCTACACCTTC. Protein product: CASSYGSPGTAGYTF.

V is TRBV14 and J is TRBJ2-6; D is ambiguous. The CDR3 is made up of 16 amino acids. Germline loops: CDR1 SGHDN, CDR2 FVKESK. V dropped 4 bases and J dropped 2 bases, with 12 bases sitting between them. The CDR3: CASSLLSSAGANVLTF. DNA of the CDR3: TGTGCCAGCAGCCTACTATCCTCGGCTGGGGCCAACGTCCTGACTTTC. The variable domain in full, with the rest retrieved from reference TRBV14 and TRBJ2-6, is EAGVTQFPSHSVIEKGQTVTLRCDPISGHDNLYWYRRVMGKEIKFLLHFVKESKQDESGMPNNRFLAERTGGTYSTLKVQPAELEDSGVYFCASSLLSSAGANVLTFGAGSRLTVL.

This clone occurred a few times. The rearrangement uses TRBV5-4 and TRBJ1-1; the D gene is possibly TRBD1 (5 bases). With 4 bases removed from V and 5 bases from J, the gap between germline ends came to 15 bases. The germline V gene encodes CDR1 SGHNT and CDR2 YYREEE (reference sequence). The CDR3 has 14 residues. Here the CDR3 DNA reads TGTGCCAGCAGCGGCCAGGGTGGGGGGACTGAAGCTTTCTTT. Its protein is CASSGQGGGTEAFF.